These 32 T cell receptor beta chains share one sample of origin, sequenced in a study of CD8+CD57+ T cells in acquired aplastic anemia. Patients selected for sequencing had displayed CD8+CD57+ cell expansion by flow cytometry. Genomic DNA provided the template from which TCR beta VDJ and CDR3 profiles were obtained. TCRdb fed the reads into MiXCR, producing one record per CDR3 protein. The data contain more than 150,000 distinct CDR3 sequences, nearly 50% of them singletons. Sequencing used sorted CD4+, CD8+, or CD8+CD57+ T cells (not recorded which) from PBMCs. These receptors were collected from a human donor with aplastic anemia.

This chain joins TRBV4-1 and TRBJ2-1, with a possible D match to TRBD1 (5 bases). V dropped 4 bases and J dropped 1 base, with 17 bases sitting between them. Germline CDR1 and CDR2: MGHRA and YSYEKL. The CDR3 totals 17 residues. In DNA, the CDR3 is TGCGCCAGCAGCCCAGAGCACAGGATTAATTCCTACAATGAGCAGTTCTTC. Its translation is CASSPEHRINSYNEQFF.

Points on this clonotype: Since a much larger clone is just one base distant, this may be a read error. This sequence joins TRBV2 and TRBJ2-2, with 10 bases matching TRBD1. In germline, CDR1 is SNHLY, CDR2 FYNNEI. The CDR3 has 13 residues. Germline trimming cut 7 bases from V and 5 bases from J; bases unmatched to any gene: 1. The CDR3 loop is CASTGQGTGELFF. CDR3 sequence (DNA): TGTGCCAGCACGGGACAGGGGACCGGGGAGCTGTTTTTT. The variable domain in full, completed from reference TRBV2 and TRBJ2-2, reads EPEVTQTPSHQVTQMGQEVILRCVPISNHLYFYWYRQILGQKVEFLVSFYNNEISEKSEIFDDQFSVERPDGSNFTLKIRSTKLEDSAMYFCASTGQGTGELFFGEGSRLTVL.

The sample holds many counts of this clonotype. This chain uses TRBV12-3 or TRBV12-4 with TRBJ2-7; 7 bases map to TRBD2. Losses at the gene ends were 6 bases for V and 7 bases for J; bases not matched to a gene: 6. This CDR3 contains 12 residues. CDR3 amino acids: CASSPLGGEQYF. CDR3 nucleotides: TGTGCCAGCAGCCCCTTGGGGGGGGAGCAGTACTTC.

Comment on this clonotype: This may be a read error: a much more frequent sequence differs by one nucleotide. The chain recombines TRBV20-1 with TRBJ2-2; 11 bases line up with TRBD2. The junction had 10 bases not matched to a gene; V was cut back by 0 bases and J by 7 bases. Germline loops: CDR1 DFQATT, CDR2 SNEGSKA (reference sequence). There are 17 residues in the CDR3. CDR3: CSARDPRASGGRGELFF. The CDR3 nucleotides are TGCAGTGCTAGAGATCCCCGAGCTAGCGGGGGGCGCGGGGAGCTGTTTTTT.

This chain joins TRBV25-1 and TRBJ2-7; TRBD2 aligns across 7 bases. Germline V gene sequence: CDR1 MGHDK, CDR2 SYGVNS. The CDR3 has 17 amino acids. V gave up 4 bases and J gave up 6 bases; unmatched junction bases: 18. For the CDR3, the DNA is TGTGCCAGCAGTGTCAGCACTGGCCGGGCGGGAGTGGTCGAGCAGTACTTC. Amino acid sequence: CASSVSTGRAGVVEQYF.

The V and J genes are TRBV7-8 and TRBJ2-1, with no clear D. CDR1 is SGHVS, CDR2 FQNEAQ, per germline. The CDR3 sequence is 12 residues long. V was pared by 5 bases and J by 8 bases, with 10 bases between. CDR3 sequence (DNA): TGTGCCAGCAGCCCAGAGCTGGATGAGCAGTTCTTC. Protein product: CASSPELDEQFF.

The chain employs TRBV3-1 and TRBJ1-1; D might be TRBD1 (5 bases). The CDR3 contains 13 residues. The germline V gene encodes CDR1 LGHDT and CDR2 YNNKEL (reference sequence). With 6 bases removed from V and 5 bases from J, the gap between germline ends came to 13 bases. The CDR3 coding sequence is TGTGCCAGCAGTTCCCAGGGTGTAACTGAAGCTTTCTTT. Its protein is CASSSQGVTEAFF.

The chain employs TRBV7-9 and TRBJ2-5; no reliable D call. CDR1 SEHNR and CDR2 FQNEAQ come from the germline V gene (reference sequence). This CDR3 spans 12 amino acids. V lost 5 bases and J lost 1, with 5 bases in between. The chain's CDR3 is CASSRVQETQYF. The CDR3 nucleotides read TGTGCCAGCAGCAGAGTCCAAGAGACCCAGTACTTC. Drawing the rest from reference TRBV7-9 and TRBJ2-5, the complete variable domain is DTGVSQNPRHKITKRGQNVTFRCDPISEHNRLYWYRQTLGQGPEFLTYFQNEAQLEKSRLLSDRFSAERPKGSFSTLEIQRTEQGDSAMYLCASSRVQETQYFGPGTRLLVL.

The chain combines TRBV29-1 with TRBJ2-7; D perhaps matches TRBD2 (5 bases). This CDR3 contains 10 residues. V gave up 5 bases and J gave up 7 bases, with 9 bases separating them. CDR1 is SQVTM, CDR2 ANQGSEA, per germline. The CDR3 DNA is TGCAGCGTTAGTACGGGGGAGCAGTACTTC. Translated: CSVSTGEQYF.

This clonotype was seen a single time. The chain is built from TRBV6-2 or TRBV6-3 and TRBJ1-3; possible D gene TRBD1, 6 bases. The V end lost 0 bases, the J end lost 0 bases, and 15 bases lay between the germline ends. This CDR3 has 18 amino acids. Germline CDR1 reads MNHEY; CDR2 reads SVGEGT. The CDR3 loop reads CASSYSGGPTHSGNTIYF. The CDR3 DNA is TGTGCCAGCAGTTACTCGGGGGGGCCGACACACTCTGGAAACACCATATATTTT.

The rearrangement links TRBV15 to TRBJ1-5; D is uncertain. Germline-derived CDR1 and CDR2 are LNHNV and YYDKDF (reference sequence). The CDR3 spans 16 residues. Deletions cut 0 bases from V and 1 base from J, with 10 bases between. CDR3 amino acids: CATSRDLRASNQPQHF. CDR3 sequence (DNA): TGTGCCACCAGCAGAGATTTGAGGGCCAGCAATCAGCCCCAGCATTTT.

The rearrangement uses TRBV5-1 and TRBJ2-7; possible D gene TRBD1, 5 bases. The CDR3 consists of 15 residues. The germline V gene encodes CDR1 SGHRS and CDR2 YFSETQ. Trimming shortened V by 4 bases and J by 0 bases, and 14 bases separated the two germline ends. The CDR3 DNA reads TGCGCCAGCAGCCAAGATGGGGCGGCCTCCTACGAGCAGTACTTC. This codes for CASSQDGAASYEQYF.

V is TRBV12-3 or TRBV12-4 and J is TRBJ1-5, with no clear D. Trimming took off 5 bases at V and 5 bases at J, with 10 bases between the two ends. This CDR3 region has 13 residues. CDR3 residues: CASSVLADQPQHF. In DNA, the CDR3 is TGTGCCAGCAGTGTATTGGCGGATCAGCCCCAGCATTTT.

The rearrangement joins TRBV7-2 to TRBJ1-4; unclear D gene. V was shortened by 5 bases and J by 0 bases, with 10 bases between the two germline ends. The CDR3 sequence is 15 residues long. Germline V gene data show CDR1 as SGHTA and CDR2 as FQGNSA. The CDR3 DNA reads as TGTGCCAGCAGCCGCGACACTACAACTAATGAAAAACTGTTTTTT. Encoded protein: CASSRDTTTNEKLFF.

V gene TRBV3-1 combines with J gene TRBJ2-1; D ambiguous. The ends were cut back, 1 base at V and 5 bases at J, with 6 bases in the middle. CDR1 is LGHDT and CDR2 is YNNKEL in the germline V gene (reference sequence). This CDR3 is built from 13 residues. In nucleotides, the CDR3 is TGTGCCAGCAGCCAAGGTCGGCACAATGAGCAGTTCTTC. It translates to CASSQGRHNEQFF.

The chain joins TRBV25-1 to TRBJ2-1, with D unclear. Germline lookup yields CDR1 MGHDK and CDR2 SYGVNS. With 9 bases removed from V and 7 bases from J, the gap between germline ends came to 16 bases. The CDR3 consists of 13 residues. The CDR3 nucleotides are TGTGCCAGTAGTATCACTCGGACGAATGAGCAGTTCTTC. Translation gives CASSITRTNEQFF.

The chain has TRBV19 and TRBJ1-1, with D possibly TRBD1 on 5 matching bases. Deletions cut 5 bases from V and 8 bases from J, with 6 bases between. This CDR3 region has 10 residues. CDR1 LNHDA and CDR2 SQIVND come from the germline V gene (reference sequence). CDR3 nucleotides: TGTGCCAGTAGTCGGGGGGAAGCTTTCTTT. This encodes CASSRGEAFF.

The chain couples TRBV24-1 to TRBJ1-1, with D unresolved. Germline assignment: CDR1 KGHDR and CDR2 SFDVKD. Trimming took 3 bases from V and 3 from J, leaving 7 bases between them. The CDR3 sequence is 13 residues long. The CDR3: CATSDPTDTEAFF. The CDR3 nucleotides are TGTGCCACCAGTGATCCGACGGACACTGAAGCTTTCTTT.

This clonotype was seen ten or more times. The genes are TRBV20-1 and TRBJ1-5, with TRBD1 matching over 7 bases. V shed 3 bases and J 6 bases; nucleotides not matched to a gene: 2. The CDR3 loop spans 12 amino acids. CDR1 is DFQATT, CDR2 SNEGSKA, per germline (reference sequence). The CDR3 region has the DNA TGCAGTGCTAGGGACAGGAGTCAGCCCCAGCATTTT. It codes for CSARDRSQPQHF.

The CDR3 coding sequence is TGCGCCACCTCGACAGGGGGCATGACAGATACGCAGTATTTT. Translation gives CATSTGGMTDTQYF. The V and J genes are TRBV10-2 and TRBJ2-3; 10 positions agree with TRBD1. V was clipped by 10 bases and J by 3 bases; unmatched bases: 7. Germline CDR1 is WSHSY and CDR2 is SAAADI. This CDR3 spans 14 amino acids.

The genes are TRBV20-1 and TRBJ2-7; D gene unclear. Between the trimmed V and J ends, which lost 3 bases and 3 bases, there was a span of 6 bases. Germline assignment: CDR1 DFQATT and CDR2 SNEGSKA (reference sequence). The CDR3 extends over 11 amino acids. CDR3: CSARLGYEQYF. Written as DNA, the CDR3 is TGCAGTGCTAGGTTGGGCTACGAGCAGTACTTC.

The chain has TRBV19 and TRBJ2-7; 7 positions match TRBD1. CDR3 size: 12 residues. Per germline, CDR1 LNHDA and CDR2 SQIVND (reference sequence). After removal of 4 bases from V and 6 bases from J, the junction contained 3 bases not matched to a gene. CDR3 DNA sequence: TGTGCCAGTAGTAAAGACAGGGCCGAGCAGTACTTC. The encoded protein is CASSKDRAEQYF. The full variable domain, rest sourced from reference TRBV19 and TRBJ2-7, is DGGITQSPKYLFRKEGQNVTLSCEQNLNHDAMYWYRQDPGQGLRLIYYSQIVNDFQKGDIAEGYSVSREKKESFPLTVTSAQKNPTAFYLCASSKDRAEQYFGPGTRLTVT.

The chain couples TRBV24-1 to TRBJ1-2; unclear D gene. The CDR3 runs to 12 residues. Trimming removed 3 bases from V and 7 bases from J, with 8 bases in between. CDR1 KGHDR and CDR2 SFDVKD come from the germline V gene. Here the CDR3 reads CATSDPSFGYTF. As DNA, the CDR3 is TGTGCCACCAGTGATCCCTCATTTGGCTACACCTTC.

In this sample, this clonotype turned up many times. The chain carries TRBV20-1 and TRBJ1-6; D unclear. The germline CDR1 and CDR2 sequences are DFQATT and SNEGSKA (reference sequence). V shed 2 bases and J shed 5 bases, with 7 bases lying between them. The CDR3 has 13 amino acids. CDR3 amino acids: CSARRANNSPLHF. For the CDR3, the DNA is TGCAGTGCTAGAAGGGCCAATAATTCACCCCTCCACTTT.

The chain couples TRBV10-3 to TRBJ2-7, with 11 bases lining up with TRBD2. Germline CDR1 and CDR2: ENHRY and SYGVKD. Trimming at V came to 0 bases and at J to 4 bases, leaving 5 bases not matched to a gene. The CDR3 extends over 16 amino acids. CDR3 bases: TGTGCCATCAGTGAGTCCCTAGCGGGAGGAAGGTACGAGCAGTACTTC. Translation: CAISESLAGGRYEQYF.

The chain joins TRBV20-1 to TRBJ1-6, with D tentatively TRBD1 (5 bases). This CDR3 region has 14 residues. Germline-derived CDR1 and CDR2 are DFQATT and SNEGSKA (reference sequence). V was clipped by 5 bases and J by 7 bases, with 15 bases between them. The CDR3 nucleotides read TGCAGTGCTGGTTCCCAGGGTACGAATTCACCCCTCCACTTT. Its translation: CSAGSQGTNSPLHF.

This sequence joins TRBV5-1 and TRBJ2-1; 10 bases match TRBD2. The length of the CDR3 is 16 residues. Germline lookup yields CDR1 SGHRS and CDR2 YFSETQ. With V trimmed by 4 bases and J by 10 bases, 14 bases remained unmatched. The CDR3: CASSPPGSGGAEEQFF. In DNA, the CDR3 is TGCGCCAGCAGCCCCCCAGGGAGCGGGGGGGCGGAGGAGCAGTTCTTC.

The chain is built from TRBV15 and TRBJ2-7; TRBD1 might be the D (6 bases). Germline V gene sequence: CDR1 LNHNV, CDR2 YYDKDF (reference sequence). The CDR3 runs 16 residues. Trimming removed 0 bases from V and 2 bases from J, with 14 bases in between. The chain's CDR3 is CATSRDKENRAYEQYF. In DNA, the CDR3 is TGTGCCACCAGCAGAGATAAAGAGAACAGGGCCTACGAGCAGTACTTC.

This clonotype was detected many times. The chain links TRBV5-4 to TRBJ1-6, with 9 bases fitting TRBD1. V dropped 4 bases and J dropped 7; count of bases not matched to a gene: 6. This CDR3 is 15 amino acids long. From germline, CDR1 is SGHNT and CDR2 YYREEE (reference sequence). CDR3 protein: CASSPTGTGNSPLHF. The DNA of the CDR3 is TGTGCCAGCAGCCCCACCGGGACAGGGAATTCACCCCTCCACTTT.

This chain links TRBV19 with TRBJ2-5, with D perhaps TRBD2 (6 bases). CDR1 and CDR2 from the germline V gene are LNHDA and SQIVND (reference sequence). Trimming removed 7 bases at V and 5 bases at J, with 14 bases between. The CDR3 sequence is 13 residues long. This CDR3 reads CASKEGTGETQYF. For the CDR3, the DNA is TGTGCCAGTAAGGAGGGAACGGGGGAGACCCAGTACTTC.

This clonotype has just a few counts. The DNA of the CDR3 is TGTGCCAGCAGCTTAGAGGGGGTTGATTCACCCCTCCACTTT. Protein: CASSLEGVDSPLHF. The chain carries TRBV7-2 and TRBJ1-6, with D maybe TRBD1 (6 bases). The CDR3 is made up of 14 amino acids. Germline V gives CDR1 SGHTA, CDR2 FQGNSA. V was clipped by 1 base and J by 8 bases, with 9 bases between them.

This clonotype was observed many times. The chain recombines TRBV7-2 with TRBJ1-6; D is possibly TRBD1 (5 bases). The CDR3 is 14 amino acids. Germline loops: CDR1 SGHTA, CDR2 FQGNSA. The germline V and J ends were trimmed by 6 bases and 8 bases, with 14 bases remaining between them. DNA of the CDR3: TGTGCCAGCAGTCGGAGGGGTAGGGATTCACCCCTCCACTTT. Residues: CASSRRGRDSPLHF.